The TCR beta chain under discussion was sequenced for a study of blood T cell repertoires in COVID-19 (dated by TCRdb to 2018 to 2021). Study-level background: Collaborator samples came from the United States, Italy and Spain and covered acute and convalescent phases of COVID-19. Where available, HLA class I and class II types were obtained from metadata supplied by the sample provider rather than from assay-based typing. The dataset comprised deeply sampled blood TCRbeta repertoires from subjects exposed to, actively infected with, or recovered from COVID-19. The prospective study material was composed of cDNA or gDNA derived from T cells, B-cell-depleted T cells, or PBMCs. A de-identified subject ID, COVID-19 status, age in years and sex were almost always included in the sample metadata. Samples were obtained from the ongoing ImmuneRACE study (first 160 participants) and from some 1,200 subjects provided by 6 global collaborators. The repertoires were released in a freely available public database intended as a resource for research on the immune response to SARS-CoV-2. Results and caveats for the whole study, not just this receptor: Clinical and demographic metadata were provided uncurated, with the amount varying by source and participant.

The germline V gene (reference sequence) sets CDR1 to LGHDT and CDR2 to YNNKEL. The CDR3 holds 15 amino acids from the cysteine to the phenylalanine. The entry retains the CDR3 DNA only, 45 bases that are in frame from base 1. Trimming removed 0 bases from V and 4 bases from J, leaving 12 bases between the germline ends. Samples from volunteer blood donors who had recovered from COVID-19 were contributed by a second Seattle source. Whole blood was collected in K2EDTA tubes by collaborating institutions according to the institutions' own protocols. For TCRbeta analysis, collaborators shipped samples as frozen whole blood, isolated PBMCs, or DNA extracted from either of those sample types. Worth noting for this clone: This receptor's antigen is unknown. No much larger clonotype is one base removed from it; base qualities were not supplied.

TCRbeta CDR3 regions were amplified from genomic DNA using the immunoSEQ Assay, a bias-controlled multiplex PCR. Processing in the source paper ran as follows. Within the assay, amplification of reference gene primers was used to estimate how many nucleated cells each sample contained. To quantify the absolute abundance of each unique TCRbeta CDR3 rearrangement, sequence reads were collapsed and filtered. For each sample, productive Simpson clonality was calculated as the square root of Simpson's diversity index across productive rearrangements. TCRdb mirrors the immuneACCESS table, restricted to in-frame sequences. Some clones are absent from its copies; in checked studies, under half trace to an unresolved V gene, and the reason for the others is unknown. V and J calls and clone size come straight from that table; D and trimming were deduced from the DNA. The sample table contains around 280,000 clones; only one count was recorded for around 86% of them. The ten top clones hold roughly 2.1% of the sample.

Rearrangement joined TRBV3-1 (or the pseudogene TRBV3-2) to TRBJ1-1, with a tentative D gene TRBD1 over 5 matching bases. The clonotype was recovered from a young woman who had recovered from COVID-19. Sequences were obtained from peripheral blood. The nucleotide sequence reads as follows: TGTGCCAGCAGCCAAGAATGGGGGGGGGTCACTGAAGCTTTCTTT. It translates as CASSQEWGGVTEAFF.